This TCR beta chain was obtained from a study of cytomegalovirus exposure and HLA in healthy donors. At the level of the study: Of some 360 genotyped donors, more than 70% clustered with self-reported Caucasian donors.

Germline V gene sequence: CDR1 MGHRA, CDR2 YSYEKL. The CDR3 runs to 19 residues. With V trimmed by 2 bases and J by 2 bases, 17 bases remained unmatched. PCR amplification relied on 60 Vbeta primers (plus 13 Jbeta primers). The protocol was immunoSEQ multiplex PCR, while the TCRdb copy is restricted to in-frame clones and leaves out a portion. The table records about 85,000 clones, 75% to 90% of them present only once. About this clone itself: Its antigen is not identified.

Study-level results: Using the classifier, cytomegalovirus status was reportedly diagnosed with high specificity and sensitivity.

The sequenced material came from PBMCs. The rearrangement links TRBV4-1 to TRBJ2-7; 8 nucleotides agree with TRBD2. The TCR originated in a man over 45 in good health and CMV-seropositive. In nucleotides, the CDR3 is TGCGCCAGCAGCCAAAGACCGACCGCCCTAACTAGCGGAGCCTACGAGCAGTACTTC. As protein: CASSQRPTALTSGAYEQYF.